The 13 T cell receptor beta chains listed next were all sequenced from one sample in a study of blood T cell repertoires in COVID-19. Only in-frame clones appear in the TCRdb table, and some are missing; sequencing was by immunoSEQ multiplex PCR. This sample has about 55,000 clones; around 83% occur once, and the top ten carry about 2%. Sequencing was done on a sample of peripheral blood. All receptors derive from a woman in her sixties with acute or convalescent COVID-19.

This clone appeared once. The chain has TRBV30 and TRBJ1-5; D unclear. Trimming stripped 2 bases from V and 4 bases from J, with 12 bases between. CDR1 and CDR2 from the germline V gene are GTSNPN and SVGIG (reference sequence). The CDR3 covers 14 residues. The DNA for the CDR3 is TGTGCCTGGAGTAGGCAGGCCCCAAATCAGCCCCAGCATTTT. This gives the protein CAWSRQAPNQPQHF.

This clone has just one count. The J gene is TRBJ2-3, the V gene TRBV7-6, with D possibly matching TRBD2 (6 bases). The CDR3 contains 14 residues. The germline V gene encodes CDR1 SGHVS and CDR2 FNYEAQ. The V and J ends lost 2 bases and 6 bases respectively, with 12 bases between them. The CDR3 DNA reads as TGTGCCAGCAGCTTACGTGGACTAACCGATACGCAGTATTTT. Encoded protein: CASSLRGLTDTQYF.

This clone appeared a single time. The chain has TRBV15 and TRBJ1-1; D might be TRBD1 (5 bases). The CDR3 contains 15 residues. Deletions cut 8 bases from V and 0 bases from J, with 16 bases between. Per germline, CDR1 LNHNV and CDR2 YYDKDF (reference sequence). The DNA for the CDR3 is TGTGCCACCGTGGGGACTCAGGAGGTGAACACTGAAGCTTTCTTT. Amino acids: CATVGTQEVNTEAFF.

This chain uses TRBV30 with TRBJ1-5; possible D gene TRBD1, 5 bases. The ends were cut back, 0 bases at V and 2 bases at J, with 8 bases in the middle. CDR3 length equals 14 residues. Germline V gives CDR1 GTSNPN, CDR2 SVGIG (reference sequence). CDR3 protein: CAWSVMTGNQPQHF. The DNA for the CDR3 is TGTGCCTGGAGTGTCATGACAGGCAATCAGCCCCAGCATTTT.

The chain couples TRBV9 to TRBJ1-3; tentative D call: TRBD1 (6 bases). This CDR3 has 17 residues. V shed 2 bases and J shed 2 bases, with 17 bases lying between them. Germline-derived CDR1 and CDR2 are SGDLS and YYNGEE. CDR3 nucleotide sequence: TGTGCCAGCAGCGTGGCACCGTTGGGGGCTGCTGGAAACACCATATATTTT. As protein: CASSVAPLGAAGNTIYF.

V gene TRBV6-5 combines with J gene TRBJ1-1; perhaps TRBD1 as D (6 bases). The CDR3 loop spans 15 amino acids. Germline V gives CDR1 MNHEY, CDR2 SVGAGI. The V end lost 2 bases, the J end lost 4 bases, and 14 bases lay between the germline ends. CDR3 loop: CASSYTITGTTEAFF. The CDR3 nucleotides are TGTGCCAGCAGTTACACAATTACAGGGACCACTGAAGCTTTCTTT.

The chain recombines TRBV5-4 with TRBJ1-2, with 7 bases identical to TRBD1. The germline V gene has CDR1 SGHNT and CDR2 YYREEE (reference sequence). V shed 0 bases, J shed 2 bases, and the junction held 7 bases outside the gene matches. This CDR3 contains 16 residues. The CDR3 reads CASSLAGGQRNYGYTF. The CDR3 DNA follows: TGTGCCAGCAGCTTGGCCGGGGGACAGCGGAACTATGGCTACACCTTC.

The CDR3 loop reads CASSLKGGEQYF. CDR3 coding DNA: TGTGCCAGCAGCTTAAAAGGGGGCGAGCAGTACTTC. The J gene is TRBJ2-7, the V gene TRBV7-3; maybe TRBD1 (6 bases). The CDR3 length is 12 residues. The ends were cut back, 1 base at V and 6 bases at J, with 7 bases in the middle. Germline V lookup: CDR1 SGHTA, CDR2 FQGTGA. The variable domain in full, completed from reference TRBV7-3 and TRBJ2-7, reads GAGVSQTPSNKVTEKGKYVELRCDPISGHTALYWYRQSLGQGPEFLIYFQGTGAADDSGLPNDRFFAVRPEGSVSTLKIQRTERGDSAVYLCASSLKGGEQYFGPGTRLTVT.

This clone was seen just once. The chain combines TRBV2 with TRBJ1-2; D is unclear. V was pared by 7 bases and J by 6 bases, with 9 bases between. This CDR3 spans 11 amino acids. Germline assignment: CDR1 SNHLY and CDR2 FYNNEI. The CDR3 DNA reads TGTGCCAGCACGGGGTGGGATGGCTACACCTTC. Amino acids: CASTGWDGYTF.

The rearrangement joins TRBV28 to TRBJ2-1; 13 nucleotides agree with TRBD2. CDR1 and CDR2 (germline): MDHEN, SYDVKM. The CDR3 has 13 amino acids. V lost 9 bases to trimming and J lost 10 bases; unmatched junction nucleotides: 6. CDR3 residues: CASTSGRVREQFF. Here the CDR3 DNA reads TGTGCCAGTACTAGCGGGAGGGTTCGAGAGCAGTTCTTC.

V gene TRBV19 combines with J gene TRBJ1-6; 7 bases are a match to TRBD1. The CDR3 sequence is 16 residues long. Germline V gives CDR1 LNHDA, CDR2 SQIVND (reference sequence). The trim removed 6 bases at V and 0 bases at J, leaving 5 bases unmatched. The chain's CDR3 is CASRDRYSSYNSPLHF. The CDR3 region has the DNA TGTGCCAGTAGGGACAGGTATAGCTCCTATAATTCACCCCTCCACTTT. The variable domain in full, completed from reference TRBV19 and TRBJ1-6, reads DGGITQSPKYLFRKEGQNVTLSCEQNLNHDAMYWYRQDPGQGLRLIYYSQIVNDFQKGDIAEGYSVSREKKESFPLTVTSAQKNPTAFYLCASRDRYSSYNSPLHFGNGTRLTVT.

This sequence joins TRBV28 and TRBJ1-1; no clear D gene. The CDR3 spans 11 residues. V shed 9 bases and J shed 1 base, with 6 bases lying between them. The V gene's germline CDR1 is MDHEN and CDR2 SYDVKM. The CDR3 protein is CASTQNTEAFF. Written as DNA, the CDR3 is TGTGCCAGTACTCAGAACACTGAAGCTTTCTTT.

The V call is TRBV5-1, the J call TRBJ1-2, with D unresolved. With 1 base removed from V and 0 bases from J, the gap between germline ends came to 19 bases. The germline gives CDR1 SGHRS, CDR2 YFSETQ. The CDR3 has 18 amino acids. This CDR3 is CASSLKMKAGSTNYGYTF. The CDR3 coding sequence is TGCGCCAGCAGCTTGAAAATGAAGGCAGGATCTACTAACTATGGCTACACCTTC.